This T cell receptor beta chain derives from a study of PD-L1 blockade in urothelial cancer. The wider study: It was in about 2014 that patients started atezolizumab at 1,200 mg intravenously every 3 weeks. A median about 150,000 T cells were found in blood samples.

This clone was detected only once. Its antigen is as yet unknown. Germline V lookup: CDR1 SNHLY, CDR2 FYNNEI. Between the trimmed V and J ends, which lost 8 bases and 4 bases, there was a span of 12 bases. The CDR3 spans 13 residues. Findings and limits, study-wide: Below-median TCR clonality that was measured in pretreatment blood predicted better survival.

Spiked synthetic TCR analogs estimated absolute template abundance per PCR. Measured with immunoSEQ multiplex PCR; TCRdb has only the in-frame clones, and not every one. The table records more than 35,000 clones, roughly 78% of them present only once. This sample comprised PBMCs, obtained around atezolizumab (anti-PD-L1) treatment. The chain carries TRBV2 and TRBJ2-1; no clear D gene. The TCR sequence derives from a man aged 65 to 85 with urothelial cancer. The CDR3, as DNA: TGTGCCAGCTCCCCCGTCGGGTACAATGAGCAGTTCTTC. Protein sequence: CASSPVGYNEQFF.